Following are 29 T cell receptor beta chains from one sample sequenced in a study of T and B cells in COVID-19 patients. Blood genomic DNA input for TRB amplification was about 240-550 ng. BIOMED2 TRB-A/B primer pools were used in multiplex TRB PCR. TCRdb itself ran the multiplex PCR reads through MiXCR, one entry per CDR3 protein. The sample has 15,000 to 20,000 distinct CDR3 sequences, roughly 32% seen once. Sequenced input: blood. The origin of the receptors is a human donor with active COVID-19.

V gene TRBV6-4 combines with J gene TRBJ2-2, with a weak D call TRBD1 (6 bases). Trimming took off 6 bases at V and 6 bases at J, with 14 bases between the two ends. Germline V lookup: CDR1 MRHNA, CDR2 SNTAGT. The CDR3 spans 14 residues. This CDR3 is CASRPPGVAGELFF. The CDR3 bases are TGTGCCAGCAGGCCACCAGGGGTGGCCGGGGAGCTGTTTTTT.

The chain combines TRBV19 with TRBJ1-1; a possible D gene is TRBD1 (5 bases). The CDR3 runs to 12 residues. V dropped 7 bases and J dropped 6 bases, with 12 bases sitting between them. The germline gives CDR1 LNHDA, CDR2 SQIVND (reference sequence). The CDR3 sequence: CASTPRGAEAFF. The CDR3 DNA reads TGTGCCAGTACTCCACGGGGGGCTGAAGCTTTCTTT. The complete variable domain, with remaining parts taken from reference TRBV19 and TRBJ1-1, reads DGGITQSPKYLFRKEGQNVTLSCEQNLNHDAMYWYRQDPGQGLRLIYYSQIVNDFQKGDIAEGYSVSREKKESFPLTVTSAQKNPTAFYLCASTPRGAEAFFGQGTRLTVV.

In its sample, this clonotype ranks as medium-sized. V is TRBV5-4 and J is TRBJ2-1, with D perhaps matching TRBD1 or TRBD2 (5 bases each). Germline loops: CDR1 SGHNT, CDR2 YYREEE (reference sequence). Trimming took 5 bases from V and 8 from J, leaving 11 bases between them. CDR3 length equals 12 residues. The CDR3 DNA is TGTGCCAGCAGTTCCAGGGACGATGAGCAGTTCTTC. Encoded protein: CASSSRDDEQFF.

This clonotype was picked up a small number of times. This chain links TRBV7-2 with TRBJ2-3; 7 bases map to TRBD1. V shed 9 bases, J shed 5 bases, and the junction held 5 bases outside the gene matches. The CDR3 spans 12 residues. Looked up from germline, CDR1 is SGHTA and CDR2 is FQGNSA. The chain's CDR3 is CASRQGIDTQYF. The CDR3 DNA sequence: TGTGCCAGTAGACAGGGTATAGATACGCAGTATTTT.

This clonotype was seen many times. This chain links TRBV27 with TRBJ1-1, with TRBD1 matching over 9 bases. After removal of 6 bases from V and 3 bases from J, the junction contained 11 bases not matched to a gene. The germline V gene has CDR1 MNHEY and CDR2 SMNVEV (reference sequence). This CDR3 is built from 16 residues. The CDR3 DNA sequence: TGTGCCAGCAGCCTACAGGGACAGGGAAGTGACACTGAAGCTTTCTTT. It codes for CASSLQGQGSDTEAFF.

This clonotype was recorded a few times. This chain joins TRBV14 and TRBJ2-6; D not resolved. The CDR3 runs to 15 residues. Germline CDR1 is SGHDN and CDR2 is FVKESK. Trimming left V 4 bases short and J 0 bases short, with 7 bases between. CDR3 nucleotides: TGTGCCAGCAGCCCCACTCGCTCTGGGGCCAACGTCCTGACTTTC. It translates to CASSPTRSGANVLTF.

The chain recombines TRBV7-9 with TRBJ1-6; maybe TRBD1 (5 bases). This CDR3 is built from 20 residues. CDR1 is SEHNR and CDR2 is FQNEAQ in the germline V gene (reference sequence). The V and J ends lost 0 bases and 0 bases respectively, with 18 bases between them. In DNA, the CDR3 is TGTGCCAGCAGCTTAGCGGCGGGGATGGGGCCTAGCTCCTATAATTCACCCCTCCACTTT. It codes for CASSLAAGMGPSSYNSPLHF.

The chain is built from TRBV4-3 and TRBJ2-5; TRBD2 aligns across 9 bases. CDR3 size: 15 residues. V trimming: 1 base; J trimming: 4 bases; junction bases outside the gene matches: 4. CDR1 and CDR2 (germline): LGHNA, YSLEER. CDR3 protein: CASSQGGGAGETQYF. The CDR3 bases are TGCGCCAGCAGCCAAGGCGGGGGGGCCGGAGAGACCCAGTACTTC.

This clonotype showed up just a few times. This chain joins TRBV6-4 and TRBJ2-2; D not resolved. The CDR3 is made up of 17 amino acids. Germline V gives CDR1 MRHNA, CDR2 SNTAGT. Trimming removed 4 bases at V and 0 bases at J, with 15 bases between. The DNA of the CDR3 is TGTGCCAGCAGTGTTTCGGCACGGTATACGAACACCGGGGAGCTGTTTTTT. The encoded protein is CASSVSARYTNTGELFF.

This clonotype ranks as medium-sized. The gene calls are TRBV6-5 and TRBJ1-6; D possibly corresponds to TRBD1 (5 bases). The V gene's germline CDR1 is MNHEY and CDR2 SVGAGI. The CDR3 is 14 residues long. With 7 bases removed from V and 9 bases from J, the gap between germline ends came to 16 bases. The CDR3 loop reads CASTYLQAGSPLHF. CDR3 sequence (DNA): TGTGCCAGCACCTACTTACAGGCCGGTTCACCCCTCCACTTT.

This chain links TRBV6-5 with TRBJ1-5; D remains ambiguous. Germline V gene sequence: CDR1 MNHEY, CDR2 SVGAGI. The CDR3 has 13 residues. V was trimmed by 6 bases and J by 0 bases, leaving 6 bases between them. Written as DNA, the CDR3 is TGTGCCAGCAGCGAACTTAGCAATCAGCCCCAGCATTTT. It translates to CASSELSNQPQHF.

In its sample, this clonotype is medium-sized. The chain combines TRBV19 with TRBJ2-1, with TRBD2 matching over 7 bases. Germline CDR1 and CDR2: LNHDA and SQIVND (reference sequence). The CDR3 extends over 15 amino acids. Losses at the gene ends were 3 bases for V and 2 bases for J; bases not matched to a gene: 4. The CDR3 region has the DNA TGTGCCAGTAGTATGGGGAGGGGTGCCTACAATGAGCAGTTCTTC. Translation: CASSMGRGAYNEQFF.

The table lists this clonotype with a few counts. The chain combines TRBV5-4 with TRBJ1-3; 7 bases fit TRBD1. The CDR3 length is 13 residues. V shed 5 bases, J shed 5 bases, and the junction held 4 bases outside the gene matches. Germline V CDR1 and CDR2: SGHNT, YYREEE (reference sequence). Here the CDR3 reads CASSWGQRNTIYF. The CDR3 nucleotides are TGTGCCAGCAGTTGGGGACAGCGAAACACCATATATTTT.

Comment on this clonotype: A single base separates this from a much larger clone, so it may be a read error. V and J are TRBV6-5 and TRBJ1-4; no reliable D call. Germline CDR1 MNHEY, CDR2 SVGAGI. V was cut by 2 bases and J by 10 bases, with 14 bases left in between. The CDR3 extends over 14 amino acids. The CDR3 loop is CASSYTDSHGKLFF. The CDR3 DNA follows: TGTGCCAGCAGTTACACGGACTCCCATGGAAAACTGTTTTTT.

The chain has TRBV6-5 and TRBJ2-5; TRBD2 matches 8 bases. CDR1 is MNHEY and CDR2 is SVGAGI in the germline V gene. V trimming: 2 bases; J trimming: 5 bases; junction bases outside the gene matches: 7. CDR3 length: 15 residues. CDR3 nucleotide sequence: TGTGCCAGCAGTTACGCCCGGGGGGGCAGGGAGACCCAGTACTTC. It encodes CASSYARGGRETQYF.

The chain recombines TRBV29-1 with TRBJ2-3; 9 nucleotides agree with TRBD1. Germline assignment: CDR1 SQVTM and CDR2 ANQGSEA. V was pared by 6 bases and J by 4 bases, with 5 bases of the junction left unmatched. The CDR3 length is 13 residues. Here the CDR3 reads CSVPGQGSDTQYF. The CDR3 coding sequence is TGCAGCGTGCCGGGACAGGGCTCAGATACGCAGTATTTT.

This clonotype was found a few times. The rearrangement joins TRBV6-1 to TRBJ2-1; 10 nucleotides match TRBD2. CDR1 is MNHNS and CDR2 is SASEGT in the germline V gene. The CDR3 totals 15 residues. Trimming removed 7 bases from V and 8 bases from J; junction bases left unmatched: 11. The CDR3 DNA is TGTGCCAGCATCTCTCGGGCTAGCGGGGGTTATGAGCAGTTCTTC. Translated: CASISRASGGYEQFF.

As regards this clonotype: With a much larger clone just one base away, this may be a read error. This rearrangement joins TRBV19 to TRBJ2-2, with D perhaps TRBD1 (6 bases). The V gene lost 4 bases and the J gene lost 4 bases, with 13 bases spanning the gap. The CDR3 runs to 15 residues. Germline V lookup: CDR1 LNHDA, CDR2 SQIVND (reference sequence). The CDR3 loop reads CASSNGTPGTGELFF. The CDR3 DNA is TGTGCCAGTAGTAACGGGACACCGGGCACCGGGGAGCTGTTTTTT.

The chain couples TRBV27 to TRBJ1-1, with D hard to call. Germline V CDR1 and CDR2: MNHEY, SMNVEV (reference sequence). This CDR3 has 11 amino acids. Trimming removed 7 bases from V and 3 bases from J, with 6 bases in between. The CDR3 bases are TGTGCCAGCATAGGTTACACTGAAGCTTTCTTT. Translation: CASIGYTEAFF.

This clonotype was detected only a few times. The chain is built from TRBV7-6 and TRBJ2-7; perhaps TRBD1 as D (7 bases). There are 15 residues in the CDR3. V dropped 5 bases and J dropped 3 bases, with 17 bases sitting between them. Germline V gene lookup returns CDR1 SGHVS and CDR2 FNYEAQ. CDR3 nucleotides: TGTGCCAGCAGCCTAGGGGGGACAGCGAACTACGAGCAGTACTTC. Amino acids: CASSLGGTANYEQYF.

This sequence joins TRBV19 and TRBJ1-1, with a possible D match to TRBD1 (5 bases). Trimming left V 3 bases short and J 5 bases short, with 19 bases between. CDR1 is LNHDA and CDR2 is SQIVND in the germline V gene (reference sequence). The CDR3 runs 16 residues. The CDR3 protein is CASSIHNGGHRTEAFF. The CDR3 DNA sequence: TGTGCCAGTAGTATCCATAACGGGGGTCACCGGACTGAAGCTTTCTTT.

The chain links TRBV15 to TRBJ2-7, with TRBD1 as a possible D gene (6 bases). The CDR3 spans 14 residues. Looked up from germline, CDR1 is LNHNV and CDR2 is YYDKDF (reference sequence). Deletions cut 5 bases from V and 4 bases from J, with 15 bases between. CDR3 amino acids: CATSEEQGWYEQYV. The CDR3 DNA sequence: TGTGCCACCAGCGAGGAACAGGGTTGGTACGAGCAGTACGTC.

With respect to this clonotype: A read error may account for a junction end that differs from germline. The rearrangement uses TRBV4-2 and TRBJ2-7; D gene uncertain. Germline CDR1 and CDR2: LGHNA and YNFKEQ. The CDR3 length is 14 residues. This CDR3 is CASSQDSFAYEQYF. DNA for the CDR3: TGCGCCAGCAGCCAAGATTCATTTGCCTACGAGCAGTACTTC.

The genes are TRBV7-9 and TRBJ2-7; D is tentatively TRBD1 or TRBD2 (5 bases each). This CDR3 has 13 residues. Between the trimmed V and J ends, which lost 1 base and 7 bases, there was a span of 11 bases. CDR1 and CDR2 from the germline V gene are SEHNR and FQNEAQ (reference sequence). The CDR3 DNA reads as TGTGCCAGCAGCTTAGGGGACCTGGGGGAGCAGTACGTC. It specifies CASSLGDLGEQYV.

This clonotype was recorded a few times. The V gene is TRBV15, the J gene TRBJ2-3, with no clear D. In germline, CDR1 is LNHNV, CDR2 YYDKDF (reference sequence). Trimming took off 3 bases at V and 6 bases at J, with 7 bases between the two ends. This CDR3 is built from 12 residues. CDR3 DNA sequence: TGTGCCACCAGCAGGGCCGGGGATACGCAGTATTTT. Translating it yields CATSRAGDTQYF.

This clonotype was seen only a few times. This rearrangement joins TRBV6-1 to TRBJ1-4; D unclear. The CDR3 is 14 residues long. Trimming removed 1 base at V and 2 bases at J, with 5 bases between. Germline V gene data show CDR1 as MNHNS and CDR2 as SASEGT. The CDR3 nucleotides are TGTGCCAGCAGTGAAGGGCTTACTAATGAAAAACTGTTTTTT. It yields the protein CASSEGLTNEKLFF.

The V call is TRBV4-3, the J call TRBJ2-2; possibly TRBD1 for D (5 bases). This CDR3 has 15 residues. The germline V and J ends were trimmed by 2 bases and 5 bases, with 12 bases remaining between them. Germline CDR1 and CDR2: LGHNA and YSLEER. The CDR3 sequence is CASSQRQGNTGELFF. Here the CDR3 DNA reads TGCGCCAGCAGCCAAAGGCAGGGAAATACCGGGGAGCTGTTTTTT.

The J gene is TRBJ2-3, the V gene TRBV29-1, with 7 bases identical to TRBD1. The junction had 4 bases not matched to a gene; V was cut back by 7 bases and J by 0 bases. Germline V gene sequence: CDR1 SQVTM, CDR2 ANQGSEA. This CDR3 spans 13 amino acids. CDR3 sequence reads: CSATTGSTDTQYF. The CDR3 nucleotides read TGCAGCGCTACGACAGGGAGCACAGATACGCAGTATTTT.

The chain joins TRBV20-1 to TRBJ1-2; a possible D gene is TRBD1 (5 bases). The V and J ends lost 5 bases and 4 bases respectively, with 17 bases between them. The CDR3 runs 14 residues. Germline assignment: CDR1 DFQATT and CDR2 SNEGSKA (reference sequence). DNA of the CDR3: TGCAGTGCTGGCCTCTTGGGACGGAGCTATGGCTACACCTTC. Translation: CSAGLLGRSYGYTF.